This TCR beta chain stems from a study of blood T cell repertoires in COVID-19. Study information: The analysed material was cDNA or gDNA that came from T cells, B-cell-depleted T cells, or PBMCs.

Using immunoSEQ multiplex PCR, the repertoire was profiled, and TCRdb retains in-frame clones only, with some absent. This sample has over 200,000 clones, with roughly 88% found just once. Each exposed participant met a COVID-19 case in the 2 weeks preceding study entry. Germline V CDR1 and CDR2: MNHEY, SMNVEV (reference sequence). The length of the CDR3 is 14 residues. V dropped 3 bases and J dropped 6 bases, with 15 bases sitting between them. This chain links TRBV27 with TRBJ2-7; D is unclear. Source material: PBMCs or T cells enriched from blood (not recorded which). The sequence was obtained from a woman younger than 45 who had been exposed to COVID-19. The CDR3 sequence is CASSFQYSGGEQYF. The CDR3 nucleotides are TGTGCCAGCAGTTTCCAATATTCCGGCGGCGAGCAGTACTTC.